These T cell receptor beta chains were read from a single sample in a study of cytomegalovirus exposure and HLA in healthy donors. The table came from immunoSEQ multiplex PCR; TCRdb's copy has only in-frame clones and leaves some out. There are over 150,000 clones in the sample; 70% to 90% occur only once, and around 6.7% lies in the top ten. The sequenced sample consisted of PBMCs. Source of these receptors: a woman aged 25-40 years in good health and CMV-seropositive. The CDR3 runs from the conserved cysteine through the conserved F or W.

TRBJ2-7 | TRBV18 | CASSPYNQNYEQYF
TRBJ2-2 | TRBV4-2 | CASSPGTFSGGANTGELFF
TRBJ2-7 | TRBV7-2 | CASSLNRRDEQYF
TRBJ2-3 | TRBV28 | CASSLNANLGTDTQYF
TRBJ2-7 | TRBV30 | CAWSVTGSGEQYF
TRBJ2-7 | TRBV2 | CASSENGQALYEQYF
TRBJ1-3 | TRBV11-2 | CASSPWTEGNTIYF
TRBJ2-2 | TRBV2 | CAIRQGLNTGELFF
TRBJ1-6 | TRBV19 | CASSRETGGNSPLHF
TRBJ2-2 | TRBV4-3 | CASSQGLARTGELFF
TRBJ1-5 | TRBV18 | CASSRDRGLGQPQHF
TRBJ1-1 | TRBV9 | CASSVGAGGQNTEAFF
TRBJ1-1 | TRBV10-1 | CASPPRQGGIEAFF
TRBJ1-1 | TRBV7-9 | CASSLRGSEAFF
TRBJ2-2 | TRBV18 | CASSPRAGSNTGELFF